This T cell receptor (beta chain) derives from a study of blood T cell repertoires in COVID-19. The wider study: From T cells, B-cell-depleted T cells, or PBMCs came the material, which was cDNA or gDNA.

Those enrolled in Seattle joined during active infection and were followed longitudinally afterward. The assay was immunoSEQ multiplex PCR, and TCRdb's table has in-frame clones only and misses some. Seen here are tens of thousands of clones, approximately 86% observed once, and the top ten hold approximately 3%. Germline V lookup: CDR1 LGHDT, CDR2 YNNKEL (reference sequence). This CDR3 is built from 14 residues. J gave up 6 bases and V 1 base, and 5 bases lay outside the gene matches. The sequenced sample was peripheral blood. This receptor was obtained from a woman aged 80 or older with COVID-19, enrolled during active disease. V usage is TRBV3-1 (or the pseudogene TRBV3-2) and J usage is TRBJ2-7; 8 nucleotides match TRBD1. The CDR3 DNA is TGTGCCAGCAGCCAAGTGGTCACAGGGGGCGAGCAGTACTTC. This translates into CASSQVVTGGEQYF.